The source of this T cell receptor beta chain is a study of blood T cell repertoires in COVID-19 (TCRdb year 2020). The study in broad terms: Samples from collaborators originated in the United States, Italy and Spain and spanned both the acute and convalescent phases of COVID-19. The material from the prospective study consisted of cDNA or gDNA derived from T cells, B-cell-depleted T cells, or PBMCs. Subjects who had been exposed to COVID-19, were actively infected with it, or had recovered from it provided the deeply sampled blood TCRbeta repertoires that made up the dataset. The repertoires were released in a freely available public database intended as a resource for research on the immune response to SARS-CoV-2. Samples came from the ongoing ImmuneRACE study (first 160 participants) plus 1,254 subjects from 6 global collaborators. The sample metadata nearly always contained a de-identified subject ID, COVID-19 status, age in years and sex. Where available, HLA class I and class II types were obtained from metadata supplied by the sample provider rather than from assay-based typing.

A note on this clone: Which antigen it targets is not known. No base quality values were provided; no much bigger clone lies one nucleotide off.

Whole blood was collected in K2EDTA tubes by collaborating institutions according to the institutions' own protocols. For TCRbeta analysis, collaborator samples were shipped as frozen whole blood, as isolated PBMCs, or as DNA extracted from either sample type. Here is what the overall study found, with its caveats: The quantity of clinical and demographic metadata differed by source and by participant and was supplied without curation.

TCRbeta CDR3 regions were amplified from genomic DNA by means of the immunoSEQ Assay, a bias-controlled multiplex PCR. In the original analysis: The number of nucleated cells in each sample was estimated from the amplification of reference gene primers within the assay. To quantify the absolute abundance of each unique TCRbeta CDR3 rearrangement, sequence reads were collapsed and filtered. Productive Simpson clonality was computed per sample as the square root of Simpson's diversity index over productive rearrangements. This is the immuneACCESS table as TCRdb keeps it, with only in-frame sequences that have V and J called. A part of the clones is gone; compared with another copy, unresolved V genes explain less than half, and the rest is unexplained. V, J and clone size are those of that table, while D and trimming were read from the DNA. For this sample there are 150,000 to 180,000 clones; around 78% appear just once. The top ten clones comprise roughly 1.5% of the sample.

From the cysteine through the phenylalanine, the CDR3 covers 14 amino acids. The only DNA kept is the CDR3, 42 bases in frame from the first base. The germline V gene specifies SGHNT as CDR1 and YENEEA as CDR2. V is reduced by 7 bases and J by 0 bases, leaving a spacing of 7 bases between them. The chain is encoded by TRBV11-3 joined to TRBJ1-6, with no confidently assigned D gene. Sequencing input: peripheral blood. This TCR was sampled from an older man with acute or convalescent COVID-19. This receptor has the CDR3 CASTLSSYNSPLHF. DNA sequence: TGTGCCAGCACTCTGAGCTCCTATAATTCACCCCTCCACTTT.